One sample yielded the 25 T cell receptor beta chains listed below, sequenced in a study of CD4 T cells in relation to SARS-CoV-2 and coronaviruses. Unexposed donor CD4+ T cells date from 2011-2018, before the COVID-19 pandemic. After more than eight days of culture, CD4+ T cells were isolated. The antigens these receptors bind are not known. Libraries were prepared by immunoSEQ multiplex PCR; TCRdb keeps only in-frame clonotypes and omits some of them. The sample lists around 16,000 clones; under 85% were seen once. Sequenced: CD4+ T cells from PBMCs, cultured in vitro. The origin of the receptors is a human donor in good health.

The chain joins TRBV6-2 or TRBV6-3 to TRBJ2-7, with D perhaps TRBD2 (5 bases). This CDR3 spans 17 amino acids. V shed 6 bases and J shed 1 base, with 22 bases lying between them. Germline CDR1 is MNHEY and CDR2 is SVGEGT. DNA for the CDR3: TGTGCCAGCAGCCGCTGGCTAGAGGGAACCACATCCTACGAGCAGTACTTC. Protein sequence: CASSRWLEGTTSYEQYF.

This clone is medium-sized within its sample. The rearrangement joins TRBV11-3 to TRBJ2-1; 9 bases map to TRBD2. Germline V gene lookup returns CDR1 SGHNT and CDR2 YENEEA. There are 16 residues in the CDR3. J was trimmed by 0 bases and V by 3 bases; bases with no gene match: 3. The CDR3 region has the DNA TGTGCCAGCAGCTTTCTAGCGGGGTCCTCCTACAATGAGCAGTTCTTC. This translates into CASSFLAGSSYNEQFF.

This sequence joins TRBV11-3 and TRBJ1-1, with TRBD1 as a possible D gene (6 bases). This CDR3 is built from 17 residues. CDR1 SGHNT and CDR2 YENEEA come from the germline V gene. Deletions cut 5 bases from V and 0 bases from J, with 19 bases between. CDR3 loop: CASSPGRGKPMNTEAFF. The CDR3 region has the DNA TGTGCCAGCAGCCCCGGCAGGGGCAAACCTATGAACACTGAAGCTTTCTTT.

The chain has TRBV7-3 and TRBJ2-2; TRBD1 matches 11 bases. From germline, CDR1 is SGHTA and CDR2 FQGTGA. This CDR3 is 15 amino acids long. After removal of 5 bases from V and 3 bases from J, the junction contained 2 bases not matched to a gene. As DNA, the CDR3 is TGTGCCAGCAGCCGGGGACAGGGGGACACCGGGGAGCTGTTTTTT. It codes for CASSRGQGDTGELFF.

CDR3 protein: CASSQDGWTNTGELFF. For the CDR3, the DNA is TGCGCCAGCAGCCAAGATGGGTGGACTAATACCGGGGAGCTGTTTTTT. The chain joins TRBV4-1 to TRBJ2-2; tentative D call: TRBD2 (6 bases). CDR1 and CDR2 from the germline V gene are MGHRA and YSYEKL. With 0 bases removed from V and 5 bases from J, the gap between germline ends came to 13 bases. This CDR3 region has 16 residues.

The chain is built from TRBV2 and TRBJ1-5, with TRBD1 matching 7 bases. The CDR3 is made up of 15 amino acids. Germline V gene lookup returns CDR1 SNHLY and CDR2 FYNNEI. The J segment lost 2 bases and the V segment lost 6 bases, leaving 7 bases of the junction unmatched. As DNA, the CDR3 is TGTGCCAGCAGGGGTATAACAGGGGGCAATCAGCCCCAGCATTTT. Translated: CASRGITGGNQPQHF.

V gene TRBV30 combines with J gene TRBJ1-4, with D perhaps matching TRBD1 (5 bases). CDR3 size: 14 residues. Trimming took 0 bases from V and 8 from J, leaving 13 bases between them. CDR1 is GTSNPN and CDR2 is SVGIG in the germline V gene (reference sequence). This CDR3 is CAWSVQGASEKLFF. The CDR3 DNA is TGTGCCTGGAGTGTTCAAGGGGCTTCGGAAAAACTGTTTTTT. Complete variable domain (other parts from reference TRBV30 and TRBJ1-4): SQTIHQWPATLVQPVGSPLSLECTVEGTSNPNLYWYRQAAGRGLQLLFYSVGIGQISSEVPQNLSASRPQDRQFILSSKKLLLSDSGFYLCAWSVQGASEKLFFGSGTQLSVL.

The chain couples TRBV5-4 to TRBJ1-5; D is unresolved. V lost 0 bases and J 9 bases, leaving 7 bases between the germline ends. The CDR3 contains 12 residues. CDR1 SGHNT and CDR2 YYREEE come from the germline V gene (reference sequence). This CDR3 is CASSLDGMPQHF. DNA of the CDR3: TGTGCCAGCAGCTTGGATGGAATGCCCCAGCATTTT.

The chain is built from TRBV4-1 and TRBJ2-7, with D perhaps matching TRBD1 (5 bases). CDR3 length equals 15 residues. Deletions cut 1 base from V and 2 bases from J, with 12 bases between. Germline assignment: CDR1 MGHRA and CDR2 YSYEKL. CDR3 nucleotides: TGCGCCAGCAGCCAAGTTGTGGACACCCCCTACGAGCAGTACTTC. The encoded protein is CASSQVVDTPYEQYF.

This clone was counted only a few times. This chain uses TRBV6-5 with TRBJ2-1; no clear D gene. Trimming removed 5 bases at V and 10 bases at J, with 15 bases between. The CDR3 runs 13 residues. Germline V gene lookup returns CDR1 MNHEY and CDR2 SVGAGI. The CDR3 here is CASSPPPGREQFF. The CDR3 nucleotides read TGTGCCAGCAGTCCCCCTCCCGGTCGAGAGCAGTTCTTC.

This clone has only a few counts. The CDR3 sequence: CASRGLAGGSAYEQYF. In DNA, the CDR3 is TGTGCCAGCAGGGGACTAGCGGGAGGTTCAGCCTACGAGCAGTACTTC. The chain joins TRBV2 to TRBJ2-7, with 15 positions matching TRBD2. In germline, CDR1 is SNHLY, CDR2 FYNNEI. The trim removed 6 bases at V and 2 bases at J, leaving 5 bases unmatched. The length of the CDR3 is 16 residues.

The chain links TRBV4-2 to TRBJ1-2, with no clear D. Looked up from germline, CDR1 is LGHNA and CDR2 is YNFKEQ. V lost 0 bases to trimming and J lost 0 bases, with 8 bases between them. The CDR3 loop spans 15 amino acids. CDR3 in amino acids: CASSQEARSNYGYTF. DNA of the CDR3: TGTGCCAGCAGCCAAGAAGCCAGGTCTAACTATGGCTACACCTTC.

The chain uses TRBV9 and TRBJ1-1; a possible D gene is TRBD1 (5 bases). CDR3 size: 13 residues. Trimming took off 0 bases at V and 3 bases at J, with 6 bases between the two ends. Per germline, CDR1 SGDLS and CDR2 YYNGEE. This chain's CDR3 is CASSVDRHTEAFF. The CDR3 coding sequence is TGTGCCAGCAGCGTAGACAGGCACACTGAAGCTTTCTTT.

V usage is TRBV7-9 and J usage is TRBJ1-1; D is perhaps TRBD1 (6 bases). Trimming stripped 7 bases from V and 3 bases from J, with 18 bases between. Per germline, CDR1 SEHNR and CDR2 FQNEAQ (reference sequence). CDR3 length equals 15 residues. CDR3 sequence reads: CASNHSGGGDTEAFF. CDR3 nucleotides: TGTGCCAGCAACCACTCGGGAGGGGGAGACACTGAAGCTTTCTTT. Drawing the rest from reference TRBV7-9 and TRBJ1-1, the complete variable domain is DTGVSQNPRHKITKRGQNVTFRCDPISEHNRLYWYRQTLGQGPEFLTYFQNEAQLEKSRLLSDRFSAERPKGSFSTLEIQRTEQGDSAMYLCASNHSGGGDTEAFFGQGTRLTVV.

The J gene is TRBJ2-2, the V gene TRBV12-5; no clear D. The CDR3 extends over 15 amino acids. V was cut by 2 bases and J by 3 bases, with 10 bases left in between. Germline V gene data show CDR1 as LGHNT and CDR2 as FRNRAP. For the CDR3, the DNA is TGTGCTAGTGGTTTGTATGTGGCTGACACCGGGGAGCTGTTTTTT. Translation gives CASGLYVADTGELFF.

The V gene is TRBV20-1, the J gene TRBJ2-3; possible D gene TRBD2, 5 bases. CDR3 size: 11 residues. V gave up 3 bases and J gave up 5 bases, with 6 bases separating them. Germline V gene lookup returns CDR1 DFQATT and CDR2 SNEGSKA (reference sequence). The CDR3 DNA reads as TGCAGTGCTAGGAGCGGAGATACGCAGTATTTT. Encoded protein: CSARSGDTQYF.

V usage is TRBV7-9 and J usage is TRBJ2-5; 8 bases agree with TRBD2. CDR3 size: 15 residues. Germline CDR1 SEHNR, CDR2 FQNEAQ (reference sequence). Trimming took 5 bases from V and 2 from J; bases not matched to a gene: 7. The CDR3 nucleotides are TGTGCCAGCAGCCGTACTAGCGGAATACAAGAGACCCAGTACTTC. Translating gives CASSRTSGIQETQYF.

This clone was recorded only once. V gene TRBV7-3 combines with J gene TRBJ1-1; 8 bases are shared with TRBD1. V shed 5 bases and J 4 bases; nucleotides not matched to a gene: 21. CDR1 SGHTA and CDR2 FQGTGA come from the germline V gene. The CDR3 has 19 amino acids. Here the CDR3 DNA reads TGTGCCAGCAGCCCCACTCCGAGGACAGGGTTGTATCAGGGCACTGAAGCTTTCTTT. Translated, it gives CASSPTPRTGLYQGTEAFF. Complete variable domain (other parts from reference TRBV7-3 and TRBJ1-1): GAGVSQTPSNKVTEKGKYVELRCDPISGHTALYWYRQSLGQGPEFLIYFQGTGAADDSGLPNDRFFAVRPEGSVSTLKIQRTERGDSAVYLCASSPTPRTGLYQGTEAFFGQGTRLTVV.

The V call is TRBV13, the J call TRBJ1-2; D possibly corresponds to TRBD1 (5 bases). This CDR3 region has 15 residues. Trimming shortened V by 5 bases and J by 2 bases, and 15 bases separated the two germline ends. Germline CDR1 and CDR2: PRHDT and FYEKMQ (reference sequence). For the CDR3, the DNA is TGTGCCAGCAGCACACCGGGACGGGGAAACTATGGCTACACCTTC. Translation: CASSTPGRGNYGYTF.

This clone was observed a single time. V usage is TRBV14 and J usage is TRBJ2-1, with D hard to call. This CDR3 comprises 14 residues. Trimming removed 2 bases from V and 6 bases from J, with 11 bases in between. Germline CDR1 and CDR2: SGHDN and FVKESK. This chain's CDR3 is CASSQSNPANEQFF. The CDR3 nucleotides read TGTGCCAGCAGCCAATCGAACCCCGCCAATGAGCAGTTCTTC.

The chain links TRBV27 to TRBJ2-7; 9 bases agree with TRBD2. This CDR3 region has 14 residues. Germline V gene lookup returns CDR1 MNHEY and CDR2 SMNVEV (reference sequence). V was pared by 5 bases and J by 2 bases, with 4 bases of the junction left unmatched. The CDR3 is CASSRLAGTYEQYF. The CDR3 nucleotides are TGTGCCAGCAGTCGGCTAGCGGGAACCTACGAGCAGTACTTC.

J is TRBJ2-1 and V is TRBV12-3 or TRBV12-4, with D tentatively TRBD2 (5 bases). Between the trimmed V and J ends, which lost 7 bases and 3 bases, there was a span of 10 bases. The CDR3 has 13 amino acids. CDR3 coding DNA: TGTGCCAGCATCCCTGGGAGCTACAATGAGCAGTTCTTC. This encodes CASIPGSYNEQFF.

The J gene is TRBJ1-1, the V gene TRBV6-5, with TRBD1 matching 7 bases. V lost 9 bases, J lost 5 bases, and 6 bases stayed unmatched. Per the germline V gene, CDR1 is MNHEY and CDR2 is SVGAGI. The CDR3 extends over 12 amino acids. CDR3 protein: CASQTGRTEAFF. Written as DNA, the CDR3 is TGTGCCAGTCAGACAGGGCGAACTGAAGCTTTCTTT.

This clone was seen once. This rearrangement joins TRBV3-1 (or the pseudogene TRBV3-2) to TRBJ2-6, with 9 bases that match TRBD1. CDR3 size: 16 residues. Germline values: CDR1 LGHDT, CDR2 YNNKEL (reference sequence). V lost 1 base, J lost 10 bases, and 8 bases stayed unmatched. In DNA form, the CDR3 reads TGTGCCAGCAGCCAAGGCGGACAGGGGAGGGAAAACGTCCTGACTTTC. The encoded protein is CASSQGGQGRENVLTF.

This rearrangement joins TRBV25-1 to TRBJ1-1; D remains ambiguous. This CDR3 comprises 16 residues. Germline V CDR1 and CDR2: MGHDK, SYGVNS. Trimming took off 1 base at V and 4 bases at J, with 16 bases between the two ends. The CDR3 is CASSEFRRVEPTEAFF. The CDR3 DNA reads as TGTGCCAGCAGTGAATTTAGGCGAGTTGAACCCACTGAAGCTTTCTTT.